The clone carrying this T cell receptor (beta chain) has just a few counts. Between the trimmed V and J ends, which lost 9 bases and 3 bases, there was a span of 11 bases. Per the germline V gene, CDR1 is SNHLY and CDR2 is FYNNEI. The CDR3 spans 12 residues. This sample is drawn from a study of OX40 agonist ivuxolimab in advanced cancers. Clones were sequenced by immunoSEQ multiplex PCR, and TCRdb holds only the in-frame ones, with some missing. The sample carries 25,000 or so clones, around four fifths recorded once. Here the sequenced sample was CD4+ or CD8+ T cells sorted from blood, taken in a trial of the OX40 agonist ivuxolimab. The TCR comes from an adult with an advanced solid tumor such as melanoma, head and neck, liver or kidney cancer. The chain has TRBV2 and TRBJ1-1; the D is unclear. The DNA for the CDR3 is TGTGCCAGTGCAGATTCACACACTGAAGCTTTCTTT. Translation gives CASADSHTEAFF. The full variable domain, rest sourced from reference TRBV2 and TRBJ1-1, is EPEVTQTPSHQVTQMGQEVILRCVPISNHLYFYWYRQILGQKVEFLVSFYNNEISEKSEIFDDQFSVERPDGSNFTLKIRSTKLEDSAMYFCASADSHTEAFFGQGTRLTVV.